This T cell receptor (beta chain) was documented in a study of cytomegalovirus exposure and HLA in healthy donors. Worth noting for this clone: Antigen unknown.

A multiplex PCR was run with 60 Vbeta primers and 13 Jbeta primers. Profiling relied on immunoSEQ multiplex PCR, and the TCRdb table lists in-frame clones only, not all of them. Of more than 80,000 clones in the sample, just under 80% are singletons; the top ten hold approximately 4%. Regarding the study as a whole: Confirmation was obtained in vitro that a few CMV-associated chains are specific for CMV antigens. Prediction of most subjects' HLA-A and HLA-B alleles by TCR beta sequences was reportedly accurate. Reported results showed that the classifier diagnosed cytomegalovirus status with high specificity and sensitivity.

The germline CDR1 and CDR2 sequences are SGHRS and YFSETQ. With 4 bases clipped from V and 2 bases from J, the junction kept 4 bases outside the gene matches. The CDR3 is made up of 16 amino acids. In nominal health when sampled, donors likely had unrecorded immune exposures nonetheless. The receptor was isolated from a middle-aged woman in good health and CMV-seropositive. What was sequenced was PBMCs. V is TRBV5-1 and J is TRBJ2-3; 13 bases match TRBD2. The CDR3 DNA reads as TGCGCCAGCAGCAAAGGGACTAGCGGGGACACAGATACGCAGTATTTT. Protein: CASSKGTSGDTDTQYF.